This TCR beta chain came from a study of blood T cell repertoires in COVID-19. About the study: From the United States, Italy and Spain came samples of acute and convalescent COVID-19. In each case, the material was cDNA or gDNA derived from T cells, B-cell-depleted T cells, or PBMCs.

V was clipped by 1 base and J by 4 bases; unmatched bases: 6. CDR3 length: 15 residues. CDR1 SGHRS and CDR2 YFSETQ come from the germline V gene. As processed by the authors: Estimation of nucleated cell counts was performed using reference gene primer amplification. Repertoires were generated with immunoSEQ multiplex PCR, while TCRdb's copy carries only in-frame clones and drops some. The DNA was the basis for D and trimming; V, J and clone size are from that table. The repertoire holds over 50,000 clones, about 81% seen once, with around a sixth in the top ten. The rearrangement links TRBV5-1 to TRBJ2-3; 7 bases line up with TRBD2. The sequence derives from a man at least 80 years old with acute or convalescent COVID-19. Input material: peripheral blood. The CDR3 region is CASSLSLARADTQYF. CDR3 in DNA: TGCGCCAGCAGCTTGTCACTAGCGAGGGCAGATACGCAGTATTTT.